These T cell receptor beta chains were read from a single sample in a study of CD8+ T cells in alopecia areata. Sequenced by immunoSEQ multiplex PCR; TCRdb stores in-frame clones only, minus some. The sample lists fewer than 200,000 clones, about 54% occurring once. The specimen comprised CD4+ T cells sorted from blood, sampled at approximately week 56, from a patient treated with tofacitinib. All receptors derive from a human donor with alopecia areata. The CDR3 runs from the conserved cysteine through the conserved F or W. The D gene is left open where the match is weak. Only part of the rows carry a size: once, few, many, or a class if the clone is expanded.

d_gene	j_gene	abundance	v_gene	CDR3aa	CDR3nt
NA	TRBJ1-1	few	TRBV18	CASSPRILGRSDTEAFF	TGTGCCAGCTCACCACGGATACTGGGAAGGAGCGACACTGAAGCTTTCTTT
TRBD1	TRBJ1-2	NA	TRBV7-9	CASSFNRRQGSGYGYTF	TGTGCCAGCAGCTTCAACAGAAGACAGGGATCAGGCTATGGCTACACCTTC
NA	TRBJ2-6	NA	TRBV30	CAWSVRAAGANVLTF	TGTGCCTGGAGTGTTAGGGCAGCTGGGGCCAACGTCCTGACTTTC
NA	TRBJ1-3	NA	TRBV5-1	CASSPDGSSGNTIYF	TGCGCCAGCAGCCCCGACGGAAGCTCTGGAAACACCATATATTTT
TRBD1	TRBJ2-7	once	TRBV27	CASRLRDRDSYEQYF	TGTGCCAGCCGACTCCGGGACAGGGACTCCTACGAGCAGTACTTC
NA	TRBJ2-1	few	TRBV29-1	CSVAFRGGEQFF	TGCAGCGTTGCGTTCAGGGGAGGTGAGCAGTTCTTC
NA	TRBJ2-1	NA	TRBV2	CASSEIGVSTYNEQFF	TGTGCCAGCAGTGAGATCGGGGTCTCAACCTACAATGAGCAGTTCTTC
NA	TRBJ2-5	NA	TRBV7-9	CASSLGRTRETQYF	TGTGCCAGCAGCTTAGGTAGAACAAGAGAGACCCAGTACTTC
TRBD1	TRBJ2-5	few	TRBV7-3	CASSVTGEETQYF	TGTGCCAGCAGCGTAACAGGGGAAGAGACCCAGTACTTC
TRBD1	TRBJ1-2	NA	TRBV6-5	CASRQGQAGYTF	TGTGCCAGCAGACAAGGACAGGCTGGCTACACCTTC
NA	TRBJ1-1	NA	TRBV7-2	CASSSQGKIEAFF	TGTGCCAGCAGCAGTCAGGGGAAGATTGAAGCTTTCTTT
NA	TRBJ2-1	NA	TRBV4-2	CASSRTGAIYNEQFF	TGTGCCAGCAGCCGCACGGGGGCCATTTACAATGAGCAGTTCTTC
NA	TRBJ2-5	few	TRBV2	CASSDATIQETQYF	TGTGCCAGCAGTGACGCAACAATCCAAGAGACCCAGTACTTC
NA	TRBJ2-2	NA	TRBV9	CASSAPTPTEELFF	TGTGCCAGCAGCGCCCCTACACCCACCGAGGAGCTGTTTTTT
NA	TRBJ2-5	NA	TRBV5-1	CASSLGPSETQYF	TGCGCCAGCAGCTTGGGTCCTTCTGAGACCCAGTACTTC
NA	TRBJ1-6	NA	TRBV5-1	CASSLQGDSYNSPLHF	TGCGCCAGCAGCTTACAGGGAGACTCCTATAATTCACCCCTCCACTTT
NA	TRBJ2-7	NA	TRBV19	CASSIPGTDTYEQYF	TGTGCCAGTAGTATTCCCGGGACGGATACCTACGAGCAGTACTTC
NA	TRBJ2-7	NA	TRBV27	CASSSKLRRGPLEQYF	TGTGCCAGCAGTTCTAAACTCAGACGAGGACCCCTCGAGCAGTACTTC
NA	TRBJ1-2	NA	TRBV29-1	CSVEQAAYGYTF	TGCAGCGTTGAACAGGCGGCCTATGGCTACACCTTC